These 14 T cell receptor beta chains came from one sample sequenced in a study of shared T cell receptors in the human thymus. Only in-frame clones appear in the TCRdb table, and some are missing; sequencing was by immunoSEQ multiplex PCR. Of hundreds of thousands of clones listed, more than 75% are singletons. These data were likewise used in another study, on human thymus T cells.

Sequencing used thymocytes. The receptors shown here come from a boy in the first two years of life with a congenital heart defect.

This clone has only one observation. The CDR3 sequence is CATSSQSQIAGATDTQYF. The DNA for the CDR3 is TGTGCCACCAGCTCCCAAAGTCAGATAGCGGGAGCTACAGATACGCAGTATTTT. This rearrangement joins TRBV15 to TRBJ2-3, with 9 bases identical to TRBD2. The V gene's germline CDR1 is LNHNV and CDR2 YYDKDF (reference sequence). J gave up 3 bases and V 5 bases, and 15 bases lay outside the gene matches. The CDR3 covers 18 residues. Looking up the rest from reference TRBV15 and TRBJ2-3 gives the full variable domain: DAMVIQNPRYQVTQFGKPVTLSCSQTLNHNVMYWYQQKSSQAPKLLFHYYDKDFNNEADTPDNFQSRRPNTSFCFLDIRSPGLGDTAMYLCATSSQSQIAGATDTQYFGPGTRLTVL.

This CDR3 is CASSRSTSAGNEQFF. Here the CDR3 DNA reads TGTGCCAGCAGCCGATCCACATCGGCGGGCAATGAGCAGTTCTTC. The J gene is TRBJ2-1, the V gene TRBV11-3, with D perhaps matching TRBD2 (5 bases). Germline values: CDR1 SGHNT, CDR2 YENEEA. V shed 5 bases and J shed 6 bases, with 17 bases lying between them. The CDR3 sequence is 15 residues long.

J is TRBJ1-5 and V is TRBV7-6; D might be TRBD1 (6 bases). In germline, CDR1 is SGHVS, CDR2 FNYEAQ. Trimming shortened V by 3 bases and J by 3 bases, and 9 bases separated the two germline ends. CDR3 length equals 14 residues. The CDR3 coding sequence is TGTGCCAGCAGCTTGGGGGCTTCCAATCAGCCCCAGCATTTT. Encoded protein: CASSLGASNQPQHF.

This chain links TRBV6-5 with TRBJ2-7; D remains ambiguous. The CDR3 extends over 14 amino acids. V dropped 0 bases and J dropped 2 bases, with 8 bases sitting between them. Per the germline V gene, CDR1 is MNHEY and CDR2 is SVGAGI. CDR3 sequence (DNA): TGTGCCAGCAGTTACTCCGACTCTGCCTACGAGCAGTACTTC. This sequence encodes CASSYSDSAYEQYF.

This clone was detected a few times. The chain is built from TRBV4-2 and TRBJ1-4; the D is unclear. The V and J ends lost 3 bases and 3 bases respectively, with 11 bases between them. The CDR3 covers 15 residues. Germline V gene sequence: CDR1 LGHNA, CDR2 YNFKEQ. Here the CDR3 reads CASSQREGANEKLFF. Written as DNA, the CDR3 is TGTGCCAGCAGCCAGAGGGAGGGAGCTAATGAAAAACTGTTTTTT.

The V and J genes are TRBV9 and TRBJ2-1; TRBD2 agrees at 7 bases. The CDR3 has 16 residues. The germline V gene has CDR1 SGDLS and CDR2 YYNGEE. Unmatched junction bases numbered 11, after V lost 4 bases and J lost 4 bases. CDR3 residues: CASSPQGGPKYNEQFF. For the CDR3, the DNA is TGTGCCAGCAGCCCCCAGGGAGGGCCCAAATACAATGAGCAGTTCTTC.

V gene TRBV7-6 combines with J gene TRBJ2-5, with TRBD2 matching 10 bases. Germline V gene sequence: CDR1 SGHVS, CDR2 FNYEAQ. This CDR3 is 16 amino acids long. J lost 1 base, V lost 3 bases, and 5 bases had no gene match. CDR3 bases: TGTGCCAGCAGCTTGAGACTAGCGGGTCGCCAAGAGACCCAGTACTTC. Translating gives CASSLRLAGRQETQYF.

The rearrangement links TRBV4-1 to TRBJ2-1; TRBD2 aligns across 7 bases. Germline values: CDR1 MGHRA, CDR2 YSYEKL. The trim removed 0 bases at V and 7 bases at J, leaving 18 bases unmatched. The length of the CDR3 is 19 residues. The chain's CDR3 is CASSQDRRERGPLANEQFF. The CDR3 DNA reads as TGCGCCAGCAGCCAAGATAGGCGGGAGCGGGGCCCTCTGGCTAATGAGCAGTTCTTC.

The chain uses TRBV4-2 and TRBJ2-1, with 8 bases aligning to TRBD2. Germline CDR1 is LGHNA and CDR2 is YNFKEQ. V shed 3 bases and J 4 bases; nucleotides not matched to a gene: 14. The CDR3 runs to 18 residues. In DNA, the CDR3 is TGTGCCAGCAGCCAGTTGGGGAAAAGCGGGAGCCCTTACAATGAGCAGTTCTTC. Translated: CASSQLGKSGSPYNEQFF.

J is TRBJ2-1 and V is TRBV7-9; 7 positions match TRBD1. Germline-derived CDR1 and CDR2 are SEHNR and FQNEAQ (reference sequence). V lost 0 bases, J lost 4 bases, and 12 bases stayed unmatched. The CDR3 runs 18 residues. The CDR3 nucleotides are TGTGCCAGCAGCTTAGCGAGCAGGGGGTGGGATCTATACAATGAGCAGTTCTTC. It encodes CASSLASRGWDLYNEQFF.

A single count supports this clone. The chain combines TRBV5-4 with TRBJ2-5; no clear D gene. V dropped 0 bases and J dropped 1 base, with 4 bases sitting between them. Germline V lookup: CDR1 SGHNT, CDR2 YYREEE (reference sequence). The CDR3 sequence is 13 residues long. The chain's CDR3 is CASSLGSQETQYF. The CDR3 DNA reads TGTGCCAGCAGCTTGGGGAGCCAAGAGACCCAGTACTTC.

V is TRBV28 and J is TRBJ1-5, with D possibly TRBD1 on 6 matching bases. V lost 2 bases and J 3 bases, leaving 11 bases between the germline ends. This CDR3 spans 15 amino acids. The germline gives CDR1 MDHEN, CDR2 SYDVKM. CDR3 bases: TGTGCCAGCAGTTTAACTGGACAGAACAATCAGCCCCAGCATTTT. Translating it yields CASSLTGQNNQPQHF.

This rearrangement joins TRBV28 to TRBJ1-5; TRBD1 aligns across 9 bases. In germline, CDR1 is MDHEN, CDR2 SYDVKM. The CDR3 loop spans 15 amino acids. J gave up 6 bases and V 7 bases, and 10 bases lay outside the gene matches. The CDR3 here is CASTLGQGKVQPQHF. The DNA of the CDR3 is TGTGCCAGCACTCTAGGACAGGGGAAGGTTCAGCCCCAGCATTTT. The entire variable domain, with the rest obtained from reference TRBV28 and TRBJ1-5, is as follows: DVKVTQSSRYLVKRTGEKVFLECVQDMDHENMFWYRQDPGLGLRLIYFSYDVKMKEKGDIPEGYSVSREKKERFSLILESASTNQTSMYLCASTLGQGKVQPQHFGDGTRLSIL.

This rearrangement joins TRBV15 to TRBJ2-3; 8 bases line up with TRBD1. The length of the CDR3 is 21 residues. V gave up 0 bases and J gave up 0 bases; unmatched junction bases: 17. Germline V gene lookup returns CDR1 LNHNV and CDR2 YYDKDF (reference sequence). The CDR3 protein is CATSRDQRQGPDSLSTDTQYF. The CDR3 DNA is TGTGCCACCAGCAGAGATCAAAGACAGGGGCCGGATTCTCTTAGCACAGATACGCAGTATTTT. The entire variable domain, with the rest obtained from reference TRBV15 and TRBJ2-3, is as follows: DAMVIQNPRYQVTQFGKPVTLSCSQTLNHNVMYWYQQKSSQAPKLLFHYYDKDFNNEADTPDNFQSRRPNTSFCFLDIRSPGLGDTAMYLCATSRDQRQGPDSLSTDTQYFGPGTRLTVL.